The entry below describes one T cell receptor (beta chain). Its specificity is unknown. These data are taken from a study of cytomegalovirus exposure and HLA in healthy donors. PCR used 60 Vbeta primers and 13 Jbeta primers. Produced via immunoSEQ multiplex PCR; TCRdb's table is partial and in-frame only. Here the sample spans approximately 150,000 clones, 60% to 80% being singletons. Regarding the study as a whole: Earlier analysis found most TCR beta V segments productive about 87% or about 30% of the time.

The sequence came from a woman in her 30s in good health and CMV-seronegative. The sequenced sample was PBMCs.

CDR3 loop: CASRTDIKNTEAFF. CDR3 bases: TGTGCCAGCAGGACGGACATAAAGAACACTGAAGCTTTCTTT. This rearrangement joins TRBV6-5 to TRBJ1-1; D is possibly TRBD1 (5 bases). From germline, CDR1 is MNHEY and CDR2 SVGAGI. Trimming removed 6 bases at V and 1 base at J, with 12 bases between. CDR3 length: 14 residues.